What follows describes a single T cell receptor (beta chain). The repertoire was sequenced with immunoSEQ multiplex PCR; TCRdb's copy has only in-frame clones and lacks some. The profile shows about 230,000 clones, approximately 87% of them singletons. The germline CDR1 and CDR2 sequences are SEHNR and FQNEAQ (reference sequence). Trimming took off 6 bases at V and 0 bases at J, with 12 bases between the two ends. This CDR3 has 14 residues. This specimen comes from a study of blood T cell repertoires in COVID-19. The receptor's source is an older woman with active or convalescent COVID-19. Sequenced sample: peripheral blood. The chain recombines TRBV7-9 with TRBJ2-7, with D perhaps matching TRBD2 (6 bases). The CDR3: CASRGTGVSYEQYF. As DNA, the CDR3 is TGTGCCAGCAGGGGGACGGGAGTCTCCTACGAGCAGTACTTC.